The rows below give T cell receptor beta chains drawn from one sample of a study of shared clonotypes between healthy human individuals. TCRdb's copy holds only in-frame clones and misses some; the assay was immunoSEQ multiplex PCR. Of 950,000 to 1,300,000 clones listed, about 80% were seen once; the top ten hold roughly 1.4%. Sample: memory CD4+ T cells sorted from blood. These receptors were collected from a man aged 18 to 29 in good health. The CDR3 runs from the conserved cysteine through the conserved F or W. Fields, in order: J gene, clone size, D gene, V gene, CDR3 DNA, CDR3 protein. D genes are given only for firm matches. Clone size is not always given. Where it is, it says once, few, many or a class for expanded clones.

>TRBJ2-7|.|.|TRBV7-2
TGTGCCAGCAGCCAACGTGGGGTCGAGCAGTACTTC
CASSQRGVEQYF
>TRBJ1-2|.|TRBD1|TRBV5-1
TGCGCCAGCAGCAACCCTCAGGGGGCAGCATATGGCTACACCTTC
CASSNPQGAAYGYTF
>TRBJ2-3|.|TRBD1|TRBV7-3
TGTGCCAGCAGCCCCGGACAGGGAAGGTCAGATACGCAGTATTTT
CASSPGQGRSDTQYF
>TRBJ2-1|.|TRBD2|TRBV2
TGTGCCAGCAGCCCCCCCCAGGGCGGGGGGACCTCACCCTCCTACAATGAGCAGTTCTTC
CASSPPQGGGTSPSYNEQFF
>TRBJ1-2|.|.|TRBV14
TGTGCCAGCAGCCGACAGGACCTTAACTATGGCTACACCTTC
CASSRQDLNYGYTF
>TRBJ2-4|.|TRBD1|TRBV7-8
TGTGCCAGCAGCTTGGGACAGAAAAACATTCAGTACTTC
CASSLGQKNIQYF
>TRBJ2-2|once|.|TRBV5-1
TGCGCCAGCAGCTTGGATAGGGTTGGGTCCGGGGAGCTGTTTTTT
CASSLDRVGSGELFF
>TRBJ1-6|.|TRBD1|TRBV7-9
TGTGCCAGCAGCTTACAACAGGGGTCACCCCTCCACTTT
CASSLQQGSPLHF
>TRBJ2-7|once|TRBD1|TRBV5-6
TGTGCCAGCAGCTTGGAGACAGGGGCGACCTACGAGCAGTACTTC
CASSLETGATYEQYF
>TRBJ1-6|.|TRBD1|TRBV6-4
TGTGCCAGCAGGCGGACAGGGGGTGGTTATAATTCACCCCTCCACTTT
CASRRTGGGYNSPLHF
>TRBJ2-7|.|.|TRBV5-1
TGCGCCAGCAGCCCACAGGGTTCCTCCTACGAGCAGTACTTC
CASSPQGSSYEQYF
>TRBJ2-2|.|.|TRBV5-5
TGTGCCAGCAGCCCCCTCTCCGGGGAGCTGTTTTTT
CASSPLSGELFF
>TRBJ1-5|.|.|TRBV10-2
TGCGCCAGCAGTGAGAAGGGTAGGCCCCAGCATTTT
CASSEKGRPQHF
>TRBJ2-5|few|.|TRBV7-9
TGTGCCAGCAGCTTAGTACAGGGAAAGGAGACCCAGTACTTC
CASSLVQGKETQYF
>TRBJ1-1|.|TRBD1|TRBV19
TGTGCCAGTAGTATCCGTGAGGGGGCTAGAGCTTTCTTT
CASSIREGARAFF
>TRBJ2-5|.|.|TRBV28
TGTGCCAGCAGTCTAACTAGCCCAGAGACCCAGTACTTC
CASSLTSPETQYF
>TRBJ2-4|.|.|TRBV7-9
TGTGCCAGCAGCCTCCTAGTAGGTCTAGCCAAAAACATTCAGTACTTC
CASSLLVGLAKNIQYF